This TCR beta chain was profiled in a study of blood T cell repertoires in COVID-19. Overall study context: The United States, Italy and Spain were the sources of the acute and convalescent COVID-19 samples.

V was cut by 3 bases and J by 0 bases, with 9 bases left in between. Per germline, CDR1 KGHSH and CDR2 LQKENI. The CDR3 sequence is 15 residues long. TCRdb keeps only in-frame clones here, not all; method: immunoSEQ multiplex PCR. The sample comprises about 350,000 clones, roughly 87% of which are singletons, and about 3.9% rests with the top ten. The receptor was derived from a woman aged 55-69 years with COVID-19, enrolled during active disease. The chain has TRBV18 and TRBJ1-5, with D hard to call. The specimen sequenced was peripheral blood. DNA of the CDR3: TGTGCCAGCTCACCGGCGGAGAATAGCAATCAGCCCCAGCATTTT. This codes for CASSPAENSNQPQHF.